This TCR beta chain came from a study of CD8+ T cells in alopecia areata. The overall study: Treated individuals took tofacitinib by mouth, 5 to 10 mg twice daily.

Study conclusions and caveats: With tofacitinib ongoing, many expanded lesional clones persisted in both scalp and blood. Lesional scalp, especially alopecia totalis/universalis, showed higher clonality than normal scalp. A single nonresponder leaves the baseline CD8+ expansion link to response uncertain.

On this clone: Its antigen is not identified.

Treatment here: oral pan-JAK inhibitor, 5-10 mg twice daily. This CDR3 is built from 13 residues. V lost 7 bases and J 4 bases, leaving 13 bases between the germline ends. Germline V CDR1 and CDR2: LGHNT, FRNRAP. TCR sequencing used cDNA made by reverse transcription of extracted RNA. Profiling relied on immunoSEQ multiplex PCR, and the TCRdb table lists in-frame clones only, not all of them. The sample consists of 150,000 to 200,000 clones, approximately 65% of them appearing once. Material: CD4+ T cells sorted from blood, obtained at week 4, from a patient treated with tofacitinib. V is TRBV12-5 and J is TRBJ2-5; D is unresolved. The origin of this receptor is a human donor with alopecia areata. The CDR3 region has the DNA TGTGCTAGTGCCCGACCAGGACGAGAGACCCAGTACTTC. Its protein product is CASARPGRETQYF.